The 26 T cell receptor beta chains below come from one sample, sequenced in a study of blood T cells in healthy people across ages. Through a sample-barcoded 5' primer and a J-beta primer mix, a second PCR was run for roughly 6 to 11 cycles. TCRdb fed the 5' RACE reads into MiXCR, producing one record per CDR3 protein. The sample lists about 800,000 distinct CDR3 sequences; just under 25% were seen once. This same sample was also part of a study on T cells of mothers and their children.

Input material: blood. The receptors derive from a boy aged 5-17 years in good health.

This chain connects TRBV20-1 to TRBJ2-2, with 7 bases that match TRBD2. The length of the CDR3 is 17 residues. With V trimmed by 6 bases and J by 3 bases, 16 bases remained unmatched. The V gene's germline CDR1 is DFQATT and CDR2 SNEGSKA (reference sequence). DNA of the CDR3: TGCAGTGCCCCCTCTGCCGAGAAAGCGGGATACACCGGGGAGCTGTTTTTT. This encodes CSAPSAEKAGYTGELFF.

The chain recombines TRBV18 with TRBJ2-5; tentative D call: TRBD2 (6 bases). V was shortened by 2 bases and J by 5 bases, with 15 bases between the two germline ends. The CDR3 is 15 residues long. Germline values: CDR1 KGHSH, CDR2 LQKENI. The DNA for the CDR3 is TGTGCCAGCTCACCATCAGCGGACCGGGGGGAGACCCAGTACTTC. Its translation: CASSPSADRGETQYF.

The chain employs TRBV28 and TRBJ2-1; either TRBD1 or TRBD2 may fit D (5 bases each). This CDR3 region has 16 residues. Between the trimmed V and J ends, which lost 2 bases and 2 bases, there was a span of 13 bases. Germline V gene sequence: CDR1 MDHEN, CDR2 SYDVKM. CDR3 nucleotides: TGTGCCAGCAGTTTACCAGGGACCCGGACCTACAATGAGCAGTTCTTC. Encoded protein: CASSLPGTRTYNEQFF.

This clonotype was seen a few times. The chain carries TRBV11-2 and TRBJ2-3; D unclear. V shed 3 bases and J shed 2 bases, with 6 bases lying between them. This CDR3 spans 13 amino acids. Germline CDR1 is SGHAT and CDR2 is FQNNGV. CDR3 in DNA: TGTGCCAGCAGCTTCTGGTCCACAGATACGCAGTATTTT. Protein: CASSFWSTDTQYF.

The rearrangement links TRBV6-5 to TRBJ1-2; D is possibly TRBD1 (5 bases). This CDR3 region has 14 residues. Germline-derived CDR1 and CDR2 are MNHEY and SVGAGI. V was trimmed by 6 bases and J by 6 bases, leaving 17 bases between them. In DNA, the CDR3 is TGTGCCAGCAGGGGGTGGGGGGAAGCGAATGGCTACACCTTC. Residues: CASRGWGEANGYTF.

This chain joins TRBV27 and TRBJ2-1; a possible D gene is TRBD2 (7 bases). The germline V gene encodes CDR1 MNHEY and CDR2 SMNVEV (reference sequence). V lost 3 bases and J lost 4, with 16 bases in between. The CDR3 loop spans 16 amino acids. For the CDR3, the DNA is TGTGCCAGCAGTTTCCCGGGGGGCGCAGGGTACAATGAGCAGTTCTTC. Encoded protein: CASSFPGGAGYNEQFF.

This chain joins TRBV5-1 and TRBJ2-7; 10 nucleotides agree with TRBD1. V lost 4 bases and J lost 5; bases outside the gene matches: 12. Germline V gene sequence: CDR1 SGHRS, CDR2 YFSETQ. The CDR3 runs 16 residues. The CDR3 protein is CASSSPWGQGYDEQYF. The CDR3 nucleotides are TGCGCCAGCAGCAGCCCCTGGGGACAGGGGTACGACGAGCAGTACTTC. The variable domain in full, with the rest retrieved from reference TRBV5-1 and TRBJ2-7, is KAGVTQTPRYLIKTRGQQVTLSCSPISGHRSVSWYQQTPGQGLQFLFEYFSETQRNKGNFPGRFSGRQFSNSRSEMNVSTLELGDSALYLCASSSPWGQGYDEQYFGPGTRLTVT.

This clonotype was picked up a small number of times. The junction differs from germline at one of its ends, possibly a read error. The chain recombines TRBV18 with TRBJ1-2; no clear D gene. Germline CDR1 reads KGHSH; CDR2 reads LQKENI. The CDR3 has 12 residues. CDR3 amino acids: CASSPGEYGYAF. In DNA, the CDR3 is TGTGCCAGCTCACCAGGGGAATATGGCTACGCCTTC.

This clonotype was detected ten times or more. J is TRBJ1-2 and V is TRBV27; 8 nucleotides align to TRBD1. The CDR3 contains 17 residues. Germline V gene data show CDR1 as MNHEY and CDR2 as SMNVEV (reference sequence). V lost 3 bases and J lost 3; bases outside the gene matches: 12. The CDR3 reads CASSLFPGGDEDYGYTF. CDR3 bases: TGTGCCAGCAGTTTGTTCCCAGGGGGCGATGAGGACTATGGCTACACCTTC.

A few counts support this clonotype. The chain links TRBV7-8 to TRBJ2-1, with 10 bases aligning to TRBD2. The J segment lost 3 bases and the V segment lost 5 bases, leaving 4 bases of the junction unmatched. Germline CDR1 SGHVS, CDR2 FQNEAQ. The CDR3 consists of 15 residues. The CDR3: CASSTGTSDYNEQFF. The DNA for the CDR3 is TGTGCCAGCAGCACCGGGACTAGCGACTACAATGAGCAGTTCTTC. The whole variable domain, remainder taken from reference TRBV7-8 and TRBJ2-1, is GAGVSQSPRYKVAKRGQDVALRCDPISGHVSLFWYQQALGQGPEFLTYFQNEAQLDKSGLPSDRFFAERPEGSVSTLKIQRTQQEDSAVYLCASSTGTSDYNEQFFGPGTRLTVL.

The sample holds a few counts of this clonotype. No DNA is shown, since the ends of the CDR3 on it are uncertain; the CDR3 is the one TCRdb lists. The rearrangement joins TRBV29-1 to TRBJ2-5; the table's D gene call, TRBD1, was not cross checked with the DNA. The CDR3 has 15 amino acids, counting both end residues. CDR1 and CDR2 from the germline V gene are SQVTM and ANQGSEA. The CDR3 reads CSVEAGQGFLETQYF.

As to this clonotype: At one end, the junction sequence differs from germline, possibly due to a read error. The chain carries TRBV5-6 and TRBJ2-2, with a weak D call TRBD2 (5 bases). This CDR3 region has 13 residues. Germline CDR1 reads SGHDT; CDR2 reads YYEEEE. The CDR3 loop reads CASRPTDAGELFF. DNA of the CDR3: TGTGCCAGCAGGCCTACAGACGCCGGGGAGCTTTTTTTT.

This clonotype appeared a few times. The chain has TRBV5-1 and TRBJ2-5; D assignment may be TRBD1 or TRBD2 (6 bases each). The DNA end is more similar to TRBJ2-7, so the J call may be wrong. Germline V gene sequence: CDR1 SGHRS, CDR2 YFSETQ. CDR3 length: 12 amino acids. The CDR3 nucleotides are TGCGCCAGCAGCTTAACGGGGGCCGAGCAGTACTTC. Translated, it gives CASSLTGAEQYF.

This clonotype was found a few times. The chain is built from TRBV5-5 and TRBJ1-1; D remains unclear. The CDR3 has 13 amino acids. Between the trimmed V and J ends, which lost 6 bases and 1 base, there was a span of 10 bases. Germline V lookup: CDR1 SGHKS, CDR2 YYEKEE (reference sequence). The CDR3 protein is CASTQTRNTEAFF. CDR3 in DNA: TGTGCCAGCACCCAGACAAGGAACACTGAAGCTTTCTTT. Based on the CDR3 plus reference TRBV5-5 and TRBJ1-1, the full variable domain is DAGVTQSPTHLIKTRGQQVTLRCSPISGHKSVSWYQQVLGQGPQFIFQYYEKEERGRGNFPDRFSARQFPNYSSELNVNALLLGDSALYLCASTQTRNTEAFFGQGTRLTVV.

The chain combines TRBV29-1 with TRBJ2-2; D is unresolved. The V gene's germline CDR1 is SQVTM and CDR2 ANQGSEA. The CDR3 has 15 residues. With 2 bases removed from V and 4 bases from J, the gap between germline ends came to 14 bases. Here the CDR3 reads CSVEPPEGSTGELFF. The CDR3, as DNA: TGCAGCGTTGAACCCCCAGAAGGTTCCACCGGGGAGCTGTTTTTT.

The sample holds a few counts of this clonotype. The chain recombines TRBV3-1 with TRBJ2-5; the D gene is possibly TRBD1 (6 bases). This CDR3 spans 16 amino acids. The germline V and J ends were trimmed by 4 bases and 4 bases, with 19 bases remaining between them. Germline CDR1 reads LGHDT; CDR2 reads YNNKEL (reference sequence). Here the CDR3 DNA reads TGTGCCAGCAGCCCAAGGGGCAGGGGTGTTCCAGAGACCCAGTACTTC. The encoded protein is CASSPRGRGVPETQYF.

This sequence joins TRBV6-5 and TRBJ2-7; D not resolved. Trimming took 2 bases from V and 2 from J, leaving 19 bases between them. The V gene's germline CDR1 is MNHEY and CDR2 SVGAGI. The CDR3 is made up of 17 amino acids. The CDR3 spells CASSYIRPRGGPYEQYF. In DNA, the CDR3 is TGTGCCAGCAGTTACATCAGGCCCCGCGGCGGACCCTACGAGCAGTACTTC.

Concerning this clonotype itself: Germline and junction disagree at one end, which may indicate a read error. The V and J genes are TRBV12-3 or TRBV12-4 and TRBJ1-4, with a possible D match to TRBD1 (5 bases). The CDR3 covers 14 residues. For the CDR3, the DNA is TGTGCCAGCAGTTTAAGGGGCACTATTGAAAAACTGTTTTTT. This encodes CASSLRGTIEKLFF.

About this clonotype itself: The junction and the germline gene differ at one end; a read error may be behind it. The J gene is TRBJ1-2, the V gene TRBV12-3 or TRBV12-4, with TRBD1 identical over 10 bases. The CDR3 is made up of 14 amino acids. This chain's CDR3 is CASSLGGTGVGYTF. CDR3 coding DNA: TGCGCCAGCAGTTTAGGGGGGACAGGGGTTGGCTACACCTTC.

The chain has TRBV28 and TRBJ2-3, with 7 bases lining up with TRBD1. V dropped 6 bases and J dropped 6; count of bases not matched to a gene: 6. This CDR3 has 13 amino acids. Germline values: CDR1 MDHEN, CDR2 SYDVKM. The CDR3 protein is CASRPTGRDTQYF. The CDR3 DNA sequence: TGTGCCAGCAGGCCGACAGGGCGTGATACGCAGTATTTT.

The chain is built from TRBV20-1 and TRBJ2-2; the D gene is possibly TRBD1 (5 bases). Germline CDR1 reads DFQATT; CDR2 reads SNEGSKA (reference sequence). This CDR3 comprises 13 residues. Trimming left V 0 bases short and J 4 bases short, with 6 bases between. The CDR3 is CSARDRVTGELFF. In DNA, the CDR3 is TGCAGTGCTAGAGACAGGGTCACCGGGGAGCTGTTTTTT.

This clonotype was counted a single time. The CDR3: CASSIPNRKTQYF. The DNA for the CDR3 is TGCGCCAGCAGCATTCCAAATCGGAAGACCCAGTACTTC. V and J are TRBV5-1 and TRBJ2-1; D is ambiguous. The J call is doubtful: the DNA matches TRBJ2-5 better. This CDR3 has 13 amino acids. Germline lookup yields CDR1 SGHRS and CDR2 YFSETQ.

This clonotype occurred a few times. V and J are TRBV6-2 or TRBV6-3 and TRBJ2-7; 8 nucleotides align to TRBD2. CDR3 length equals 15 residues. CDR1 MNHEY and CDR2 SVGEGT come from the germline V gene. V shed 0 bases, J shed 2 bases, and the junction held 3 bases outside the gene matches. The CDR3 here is CASSYSSGATYEQYF. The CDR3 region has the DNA TGTGCCAGCAGTTACTCTAGCGGGGCTACCTACGAGCAGTACTTC.

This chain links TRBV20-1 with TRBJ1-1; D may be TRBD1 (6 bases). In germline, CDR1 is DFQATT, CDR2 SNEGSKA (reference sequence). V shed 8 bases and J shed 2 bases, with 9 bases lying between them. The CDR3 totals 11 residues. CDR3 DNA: TGCAGTACCGGGGGCAACACTGAAGCTTTCTTT. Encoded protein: CSTGGNTEAFF.

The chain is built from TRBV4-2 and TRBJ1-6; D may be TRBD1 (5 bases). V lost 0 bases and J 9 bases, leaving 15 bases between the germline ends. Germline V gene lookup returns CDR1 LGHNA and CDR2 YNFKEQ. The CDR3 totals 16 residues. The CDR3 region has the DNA TGTGCCAGCAGCCAAGAAGGGACCGGGGGAATTTCACCCCTCCACTTT. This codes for CASSQEGTGGISPLHF.

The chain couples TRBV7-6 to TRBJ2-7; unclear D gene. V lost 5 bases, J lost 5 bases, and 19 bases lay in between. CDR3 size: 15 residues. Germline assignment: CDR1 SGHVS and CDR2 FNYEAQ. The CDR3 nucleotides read TGTGCCAGCAGCCCGAGTGATGGGTGGCGCCACGAGCAGTACTTC. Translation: CASSPSDGWRHEQYF.